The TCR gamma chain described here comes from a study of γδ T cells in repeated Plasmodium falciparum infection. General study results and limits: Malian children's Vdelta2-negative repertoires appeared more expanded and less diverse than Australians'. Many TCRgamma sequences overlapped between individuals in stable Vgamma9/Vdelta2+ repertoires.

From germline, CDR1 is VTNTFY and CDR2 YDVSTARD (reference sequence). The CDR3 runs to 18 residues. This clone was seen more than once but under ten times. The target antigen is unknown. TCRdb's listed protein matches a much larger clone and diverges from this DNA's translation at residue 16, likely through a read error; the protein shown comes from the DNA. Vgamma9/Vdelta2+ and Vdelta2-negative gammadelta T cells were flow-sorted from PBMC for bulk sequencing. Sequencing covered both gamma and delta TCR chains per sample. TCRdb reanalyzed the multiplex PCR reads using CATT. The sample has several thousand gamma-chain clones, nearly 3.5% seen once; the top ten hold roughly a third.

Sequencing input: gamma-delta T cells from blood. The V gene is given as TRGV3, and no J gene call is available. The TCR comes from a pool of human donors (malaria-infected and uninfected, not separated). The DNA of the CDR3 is TGTGCCACCTGGGACGCCCTCCCCCCTCATAGTAGTGATTGGATCAGGACGTTT. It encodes CATWDALPPHSSDWIRTF.